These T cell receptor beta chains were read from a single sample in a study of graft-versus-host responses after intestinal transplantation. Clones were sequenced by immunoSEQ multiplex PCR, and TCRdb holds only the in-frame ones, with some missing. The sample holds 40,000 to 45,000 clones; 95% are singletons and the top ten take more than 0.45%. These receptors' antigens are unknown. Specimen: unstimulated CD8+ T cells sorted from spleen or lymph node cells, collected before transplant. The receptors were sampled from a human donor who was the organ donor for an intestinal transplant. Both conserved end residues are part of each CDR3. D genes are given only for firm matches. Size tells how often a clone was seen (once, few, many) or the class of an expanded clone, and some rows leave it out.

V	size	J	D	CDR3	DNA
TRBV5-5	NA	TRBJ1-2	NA	CASSTTPGGYGYTF	TGTGCCAGCAGCACGACTCCGGGGGGATATGGCTACACCTTC
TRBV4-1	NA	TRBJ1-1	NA	CASSQDFRRRNTEAFF	TGCGCCAGCAGCCAAGATTTCAGGCGCAGGAACACTGAAGCTTTCTTT
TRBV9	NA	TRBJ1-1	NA	CASSVGGSEAFF	TGTGCCAGCAGCGTAGGGGGCTCTGAAGCTTTCTTT
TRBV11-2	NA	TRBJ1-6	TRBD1	CASSFWAGGNSPLHF	TGTGCCAGCAGCTTTTGGGCAGGGGGTAATTCACCCCTCCACTTT
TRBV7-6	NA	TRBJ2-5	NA	CASSPPRQETQYF	TGTGCCAGCAGCCCGCCGAGACAGGAGACCCAGTACTTC
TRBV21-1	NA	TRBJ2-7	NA	CASSSEGLAGGCPHYEQYF	TGTGCCAGCAGCTCAGAAGGGCTAGCGGGGGGGTGTCCCCACTACGAGCAGTACTTC
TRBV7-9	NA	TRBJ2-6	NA	CASSLDEANVLTF	TGTGCCAGCAGCTTAGACGAAGCCAACGTCCTGACTTTC
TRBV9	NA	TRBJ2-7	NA	CASSVGAGESSYEQYF	TGTGCCAGCAGCGTAGGTGCAGGCGAGAGCTCCTACGAGCAGTACTTC
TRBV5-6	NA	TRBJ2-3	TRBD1	CASSGDRDTQYF	TGTGCCAGCAGTGGGGACAGAGATACGCAGTATTTT
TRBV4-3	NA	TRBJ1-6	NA	CASSPGLRVQPLHF	TGCGCCAGCAGCCCCGGACTCCGCGTCCAACCCCTCCACTTT
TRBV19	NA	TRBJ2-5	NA	CASSSAGGETQYF	TGTGCCAGCAGCTCCGCAGGCGGGGAGACCCAGTACTTC
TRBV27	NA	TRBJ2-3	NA	CASSGSRTQYF	TGTGCCAGCAGTGGGTCTAGGACGCAGTATTTT
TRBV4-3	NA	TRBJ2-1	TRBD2	CASSLLTSGGPHEQFF	TGCGCCAGCAGCTTACTTACTAGCGGGGGCCCCCATGAGCAGTTCTTC
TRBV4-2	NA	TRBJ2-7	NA	CASSQVGAEQYF	TGTGCCAGCAGCCAAGTGGGGGCCGAGCAGTACTTC
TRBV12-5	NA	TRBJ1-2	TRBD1	CASGTNTGGVVANYGYTF	TGTGCTAGTGGTACCAACACAGGGGGCGTTGTGGCTAACTATGGCTACACCTTC
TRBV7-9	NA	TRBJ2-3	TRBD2	CASSLGLAGGVTSTDTQYF	TGTGCCAGCAGCTTGGGACTAGCGGGGGGAGTAACTAGCACAGATACGCAGTATTTT
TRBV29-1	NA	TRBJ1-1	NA	CSVGGGWEAFF	TGCAGCGTTGGAGGGGGTTGGGAAGCTTTCTTT
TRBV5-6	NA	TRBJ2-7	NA	CASTDSSYEQYF	TGTGCCAGCACCGACAGCTCCTACGAGCAGTACTTC
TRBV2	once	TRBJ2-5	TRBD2	CASWSGGVAETQYF	TGTGCCAGCTGGAGCGGGGGGGTTGCGGAGACCCAGTACTTC
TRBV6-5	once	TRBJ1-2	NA	CASSSLLFYGYTF	TGTGCCAGCAGTTCCTTACTTTTTTATGGCTACACCTTC
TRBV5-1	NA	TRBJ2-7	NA	CASSLDWRGHYEQYF	TGCGCCAGCAGCTTGGACTGGCGGGGGCACTACGAGCAGTACTTC
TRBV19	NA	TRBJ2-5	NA	CASSAMEETQYF	TGTGCCAGTAGTGCGATGGAAGAGACCCAGTACTTC
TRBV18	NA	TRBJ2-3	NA	CASSLRGTQHFLGTDTQYF	TGTGCCAGCTCTCTAAGAGGGACTCAGCATTTCTTGGGCACAGATACGCAGTATTTT
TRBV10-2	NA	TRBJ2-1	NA	CASSESRGGSSYNEQFF	TGCGCCAGCAGTGAGTCCAGGGGCGGAAGCTCCTACAATGAGCAGTTCTTC
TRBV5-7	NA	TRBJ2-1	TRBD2	CASSLVWRGGEDEQFF	TGTGCCAGCAGCTTGGTGTGGCGGGGGGGTGAGGATGAGCAGTTCTTC
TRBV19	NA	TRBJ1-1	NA	CASSLTGTLGTEAFF	TGTGCCAGTAGCCTAACAGGGACACTCGGCACTGAAGCTTTCTTT
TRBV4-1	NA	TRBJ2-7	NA	CASSQGENRVNEQYF	TGCGCCAGCAGCCAAGGCGAGAACAGGGTCAACGAGCAGTACTTC
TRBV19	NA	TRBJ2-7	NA	CASSPTGPSPYEQYF	TGTGCCAGTAGTCCCACCGGGCCAAGCCCCTACGAGCAGTACTTC
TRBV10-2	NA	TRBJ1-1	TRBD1	CASSQGAEAFF	TGCGCCAGCAGTCAGGGGGCTGAAGCTTTCTTT
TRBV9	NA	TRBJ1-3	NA	CASSVWGAPGNTIYF	TGTGCCAGCAGCGTATGGGGAGCCCCTGGAAACACCATATATTTT
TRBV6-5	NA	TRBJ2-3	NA	CASSQDNPTDTQYF	TGTGCCAGCAGTCAGGACAACCCCACAGATACGCAGTATTTT
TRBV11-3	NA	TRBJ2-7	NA	CASSLPSYEQYF	TGTGCCAGCAGCTTACCTTCCTACGAGCAGTACTTC
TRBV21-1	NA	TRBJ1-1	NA	CASSNDLWTKSNTEAFF	TGTGCCAGCAGCAATGACCTCTGGACAAAATCGAACACTGAAGCTTTCTTT
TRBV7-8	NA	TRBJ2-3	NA	CASSLDWGTDTQYF	TGTGCCAGCAGCTTAGATTGGGGGACAGATACGCAGTATTTT
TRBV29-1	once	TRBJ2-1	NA	CSVEGAEDYNEQFF	TGCAGCGTTGAGGGTGCGGAAGATTACAATGAGCAGTTCTTC
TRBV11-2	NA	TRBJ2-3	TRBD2	CASSLVAGVRDTQYF	TGTGCCAGCAGCTTAGTTGCGGGGGTGAGAGATACGCAGTATTTT
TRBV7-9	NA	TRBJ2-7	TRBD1	CASSFGQAYGQYF	TGTGCCAGCAGTTTCGGACAGGCCTACGGGCAGTACTTC
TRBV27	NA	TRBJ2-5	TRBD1	CASSATGGSVGETQYF	TGTGCCAGCAGTGCTACAGGGGGAAGTGTGGGAGAGACCCAGTACTTC
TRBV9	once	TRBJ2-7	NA	CASSAGPSSWREQYF	TGTGCCAGCAGCGCTGGTCCCTCATCATGGAGGGAGCAGTACTTC
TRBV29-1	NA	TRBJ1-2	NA	CSVQRNYGYTF	TGCAGCGTACAGCGTAACTATGGCTACACCTTC
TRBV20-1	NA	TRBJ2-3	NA	CSATAQYF	TGCAGTGCTACTGCGCAGTATTTT
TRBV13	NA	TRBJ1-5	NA	CASSLGQTAEPQHF	TGTGCCAGCAGCTTAGGGCAGACAGCAGAGCCCCAGCATTTT
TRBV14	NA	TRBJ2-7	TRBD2	CASSLSSGGPHLFYEQYF	TGTGCCAGCAGCCTTTCCAGCGGGGGGCCCCACTTATTCTACGAGCAGTACTTC
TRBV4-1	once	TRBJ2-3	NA	CASSQGGRSTDTQYF	TGCGCCAGCAGCCAAGGGGGTAGGAGCACAGATACGCAGTATTTT
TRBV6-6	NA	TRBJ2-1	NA	CASSKLQVYNEQFF	TGTGCCAGCAGCAAGTTACAGGTCTACAATGAGCAGTTCTTC
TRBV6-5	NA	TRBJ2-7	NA	CASSRLVGRSYEQYF	TGTGCCAGCAGTCGTCTCGTTGGGAGGTCCTACGAGCAGTACTTC
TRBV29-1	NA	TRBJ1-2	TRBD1	CSGMTGGGYTF	TGCAGCGGTATGACAGGGGGTGGCTACACCTTC
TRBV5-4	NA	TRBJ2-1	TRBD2	CASSLLSGGADNEQFF	TGTGCCAGCAGCTTGCTTAGCGGGGGGGCTGACAATGAGCAGTTCTTC
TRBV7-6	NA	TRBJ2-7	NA	CASSPRIEFYEQYF	TGTGCCAGCAGCCCCCGGATAGAATTCTACGAGCAGTACTTC
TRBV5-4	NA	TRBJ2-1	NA	CASSFVGLGDNEQFF	TGTGCCAGCAGCTTTGTGGGGCTAGGAGACAATGAGCAGTTCTTC
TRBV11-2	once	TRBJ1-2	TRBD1	CASRGETGWDHNYGYTF	TGTGCCAGCAGGGGCGAGACAGGGTGGGATCATAACTATGGCTACACCTTC
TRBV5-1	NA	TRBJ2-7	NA	CASSLHPLSGTHSYEQYF	TGCGCCAGCAGCTTGCATCCCTTAAGCGGGACACACTCCTACGAGCAGTACTTC
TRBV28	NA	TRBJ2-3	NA	CASSPGVGGSDTQYF	TGTGCCAGCAGCCCCGGGGTTGGGGGATCCGATACGCAGTATTTT
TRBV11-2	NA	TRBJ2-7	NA	CASSPGYSSYEQYF	TGTGCCAGCAGCCCAGGGTATAGTTCCTACGAGCAGTACTTC